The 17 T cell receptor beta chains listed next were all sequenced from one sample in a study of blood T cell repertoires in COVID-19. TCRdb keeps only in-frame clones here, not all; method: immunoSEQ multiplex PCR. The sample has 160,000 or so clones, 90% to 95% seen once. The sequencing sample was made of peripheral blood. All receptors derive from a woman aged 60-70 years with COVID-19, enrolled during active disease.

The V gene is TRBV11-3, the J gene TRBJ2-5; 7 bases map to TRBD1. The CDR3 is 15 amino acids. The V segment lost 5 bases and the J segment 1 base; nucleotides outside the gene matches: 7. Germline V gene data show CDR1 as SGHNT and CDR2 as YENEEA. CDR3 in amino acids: CASSRGQALQETQYF. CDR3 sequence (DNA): TGTGCCAGCAGCCGAGGACAGGCCCTCCAAGAGACCCAGTACTTC. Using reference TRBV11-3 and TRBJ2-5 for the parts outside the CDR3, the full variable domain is EAGVVQSPRYKIIEKKQPVAFWCNPISGHNTLYWYLQNLGQGPELLIRYENEEAVDDSQLPKDRFSAERLKGVDSTLKIQPAELGDSAVYLCASSRGQALQETQYFGPGTRLLVL.

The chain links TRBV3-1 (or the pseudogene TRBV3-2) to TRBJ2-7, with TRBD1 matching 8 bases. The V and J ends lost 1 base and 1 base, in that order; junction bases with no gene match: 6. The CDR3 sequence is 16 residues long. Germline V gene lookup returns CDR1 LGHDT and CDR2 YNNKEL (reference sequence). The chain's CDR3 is CASSQGPGQESYEQYF. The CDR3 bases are TGTGCCAGCAGCCAAGGGCCGGGACAGGAGTCCTACGAGCAGTACTTC.

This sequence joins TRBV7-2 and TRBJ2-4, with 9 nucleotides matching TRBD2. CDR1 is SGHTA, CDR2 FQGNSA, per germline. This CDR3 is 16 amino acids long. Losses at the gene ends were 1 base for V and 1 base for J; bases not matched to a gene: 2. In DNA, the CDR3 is TGTGCCAGCAGCTTAGTAAGCGGGGGGGCCAAAAACATTCAGTACTTC. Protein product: CASSLVSGGAKNIQYF. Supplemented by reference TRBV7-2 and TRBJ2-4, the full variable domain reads GAGVSQSPSNKVTEKGKDVELRCDPISGHTALYWYRQSLGQGLEFLIYFQGNSAPDKSGLPSDRFSAERTGGSVSTLTIQRTQQEDSAVYLCASSLVSGGAKNIQYFGAGTRLSVL.

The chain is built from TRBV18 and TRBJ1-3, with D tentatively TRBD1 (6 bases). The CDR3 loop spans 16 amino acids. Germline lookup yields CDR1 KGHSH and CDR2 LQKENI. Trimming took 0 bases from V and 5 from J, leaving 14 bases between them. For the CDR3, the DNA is TGTGCCAGCTCACCACCTGACGGGACACGTAGAAACACCATATATTTT. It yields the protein CASSPPDGTRRNTIYF. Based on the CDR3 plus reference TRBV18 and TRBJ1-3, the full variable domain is NAGVMQNPRHLVRRRGQEARLRCSPMKGHSHVYWYRQLPEEGLKFMVYLQKENIIDESGMPKERFSAEFPKEGPSILRIQQVVRGDSAAYFCASSPPDGTRRNTIYFGEGSWLTVV.

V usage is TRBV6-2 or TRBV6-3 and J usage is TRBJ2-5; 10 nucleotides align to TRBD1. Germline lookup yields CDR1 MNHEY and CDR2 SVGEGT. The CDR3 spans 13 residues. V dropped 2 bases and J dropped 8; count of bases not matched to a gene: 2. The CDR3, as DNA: TGTGCCAGCAGTTACGGGACAGGGGTAACCCAGTACTTC. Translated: CASSYGTGVTQYF.

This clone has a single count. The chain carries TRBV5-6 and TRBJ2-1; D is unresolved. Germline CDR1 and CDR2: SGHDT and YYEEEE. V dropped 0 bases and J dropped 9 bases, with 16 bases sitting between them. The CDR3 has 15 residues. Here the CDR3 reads CASSLGLSRVGEQFF. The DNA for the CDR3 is TGTGCCAGCAGCTTGGGACTCTCCCGTGTTGGTGAGCAGTTCTTC.

The CDR3 DNA is TGTGCCAGCAGTACCTCCGGGACAGGGACAGAGACCCAGTACTTC. Translating it yields CASSTSGTGTETQYF. V usage is TRBV6-5 and J usage is TRBJ2-5; 9 bases line up with TRBD1. CDR1 and CDR2 from the germline V gene are MNHEY and SVGAGI. The CDR3 runs to 15 residues. After removal of 5 bases from V and 4 bases from J, the junction contained 8 bases not matched to a gene.

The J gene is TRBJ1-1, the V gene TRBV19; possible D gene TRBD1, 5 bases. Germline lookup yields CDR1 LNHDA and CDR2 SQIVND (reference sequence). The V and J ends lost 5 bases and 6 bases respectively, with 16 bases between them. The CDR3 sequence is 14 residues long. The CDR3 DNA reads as TGTGCCAGTAGTGGAGGGGTTAGGGCCTCTGAAGCTTTCTTT. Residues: CASSGGVRASEAFF.

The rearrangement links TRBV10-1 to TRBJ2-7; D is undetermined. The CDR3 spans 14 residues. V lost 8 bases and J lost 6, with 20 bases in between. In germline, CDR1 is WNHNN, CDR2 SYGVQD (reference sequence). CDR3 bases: TGCGCCAGCTTTACAGAAACCTGCCTCCGCGAGCAGTACTTC. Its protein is CASFTETCLREQYF.

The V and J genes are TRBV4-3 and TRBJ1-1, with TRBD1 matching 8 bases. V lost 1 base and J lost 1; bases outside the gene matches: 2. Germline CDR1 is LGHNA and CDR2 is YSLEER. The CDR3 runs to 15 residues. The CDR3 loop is CASSQVGTGNTEAFF. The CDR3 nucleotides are TGCGCCAGCAGCCAAGTTGGGACAGGGAACACTGAAGCTTTCTTT.

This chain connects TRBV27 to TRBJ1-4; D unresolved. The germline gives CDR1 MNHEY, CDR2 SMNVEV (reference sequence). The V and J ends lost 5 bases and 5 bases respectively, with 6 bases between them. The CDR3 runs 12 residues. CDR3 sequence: CASSNRNEKLFF. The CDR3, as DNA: TGTGCCAGCAGTAACCGGAATGAAAAACTGTTTTTT.

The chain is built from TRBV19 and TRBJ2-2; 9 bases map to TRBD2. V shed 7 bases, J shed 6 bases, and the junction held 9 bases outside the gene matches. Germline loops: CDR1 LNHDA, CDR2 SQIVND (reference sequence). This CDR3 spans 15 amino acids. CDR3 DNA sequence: TGTGCCAGTAAAACGGGACTAGCTGTCGCCGGGGAGCTGTTTTTT. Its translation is CASKTGLAVAGELFF.

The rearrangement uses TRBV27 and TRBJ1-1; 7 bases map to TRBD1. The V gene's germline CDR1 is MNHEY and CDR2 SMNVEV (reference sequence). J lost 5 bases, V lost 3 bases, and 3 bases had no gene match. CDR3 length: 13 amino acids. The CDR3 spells CASSFAGGTEAFF. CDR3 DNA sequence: TGTGCCAGCAGTTTCGCAGGGGGTACTGAAGCTTTCTTT.

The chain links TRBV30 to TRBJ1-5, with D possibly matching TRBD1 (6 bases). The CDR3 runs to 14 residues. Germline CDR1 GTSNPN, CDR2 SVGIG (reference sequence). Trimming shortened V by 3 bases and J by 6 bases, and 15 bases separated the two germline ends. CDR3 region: CAWRDTGSGQPQHF. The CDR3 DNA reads TGTGCCTGGAGGGATACAGGGTCCGGTCAGCCCCAGCATTTT.

CDR3 nucleotides: TGTGCCAGCTCGCAACAGGTGAACACTGAAGCTTTCTTT. It yields the protein CASSQQVNTEAFF. The gene calls are TRBV18 and TRBJ1-1, with D possibly being TRBD1 (5 bases). Germline CDR1 is KGHSH and CDR2 is LQKENI. The CDR3 totals 13 residues. Between the trimmed V and J ends, which lost 6 bases and 0 bases, there was a span of 8 bases. Based on the CDR3 plus reference TRBV18 and TRBJ1-1, the full variable domain is NAGVMQNPRHLVRRRGQEARLRCSPMKGHSHVYWYRQLPEEGLKFMVYLQKENIIDESGMPKERFSAEFPKEGPSILRIQQVVRGDSAAYFCASSQQVNTEAFFGQGTRLTVV.

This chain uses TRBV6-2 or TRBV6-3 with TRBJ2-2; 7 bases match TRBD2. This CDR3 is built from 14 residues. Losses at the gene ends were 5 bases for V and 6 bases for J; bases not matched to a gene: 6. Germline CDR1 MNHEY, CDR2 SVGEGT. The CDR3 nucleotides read TGTGCCAGCAGTAAAGAGGGACTACCCGGGGAGCTGTTTTTT. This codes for CASSKEGLPGELFF.

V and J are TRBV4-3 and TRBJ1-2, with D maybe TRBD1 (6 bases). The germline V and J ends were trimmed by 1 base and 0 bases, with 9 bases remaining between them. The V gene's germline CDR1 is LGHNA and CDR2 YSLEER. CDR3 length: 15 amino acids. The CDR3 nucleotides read TGCGCCAGCAGCCAAGTGACAGGAACTAACTATGGCTACACCTTC. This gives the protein CASSQVTGTNYGYTF.